This TCR beta chain was recorded in a study of PD-1 blockade in classical Hodgkin lymphoma. Study-level findings and limits: Baseline TCR diversity was reportedly lower in newly diagnosed patients than healthy donors. At C4D1, TCR diversity had climbed significantly for CD4+ cells, though not for CD8+ cells.

Per germline, CDR1 MNHEY and CDR2 SVGAGI. The V end lost 6 bases, the J end lost 4 bases, and 19 bases lay between the germline ends. The CDR3 consists of 15 residues. Clones were sequenced by immunoSEQ multiplex PCR, and TCRdb holds only the in-frame ones, with some missing. The sample has 20,000 to 30,000 clones; under 90% are singletons. Turning to this clone: Its antigen is undetermined.

The sample's time point: cycle 4 day 1 (C4D1), after less than seven weeks of nivolumab. With no exception, relapse followed autologous stem cell transplantation in all patients, and brentuximab vedotin exposure varied. Patients reached a best response of complete response, partial response or progressive disease. The origin of this receptor is a human donor with classical Hodgkin lymphoma. The sample consisted of peripheral blood mononuclear cells (PBMCs), taken before the fourth cycle of nivolumab. The rearrangement uses TRBV6-5 and TRBJ2-7; unclear D gene. This chain's CDR3 is CASSPSVGQGYEQYF. The CDR3 coding sequence is TGTGCCAGCAGCCCCTCAGTTGGCCAAGGGTACGAGCAGTACTTC.